This record covers a single T cell receptor beta chain. Its antigen is undetermined. Only in-frame clones appear in the TCRdb table, and some are missing; sequencing was by immunoSEQ multiplex PCR. The sample includes more than 100,000 clones, roughly 86% of them seen just once. The CDR3 loop spans 18 amino acids. Trimming at V came to 6 bases and at J to 2 bases, leaving 17 bases not matched to a gene. Germline CDR1 reads MGHRA; CDR2 reads YSYEKL. The data derive from a study of cytomegalovirus exposure and HLA in healthy donors. Across the study: The approximately 120 validation repertoires and the 666 first-cohort repertoires shared a platform, a later analysis reported.

Broader study findings: There were about 160 TCR beta chains listed as cytomegalovirus-associated. Cytomegalovirus status, reportedly, was diagnosed with high specificity and sensitivity by the classifier.

The donors were in the approximately 120-subject validation cohort; that cohort was separate from the approximately 730-subject first cohort. This clonotype was sampled from a man in his thirties or forties in good health and CMV-seronegative. The sample taken for sequencing was PBMCs. This rearrangement joins TRBV4-1 to TRBJ2-5; 8 nucleotides agree with TRBD2. CDR3 in amino acids: CASRVRPLAGRGQETQYF. The CDR3 DNA sequence: TGCGCCAGCAGGGTCAGGCCTCTAGCCGGGAGGGGACAAGAGACCCAGTACTTC.